This T cell receptor beta chain came from a study of graft-versus-host responses after intestinal transplantation. Study-level background: Among the recipients, all got anti-thymocyte globulin induction and then tacrolimus and steroids for 3 to 4 years. Study-level findings and limits: HvG clone declines early post-transplant were associated with peak circulating GvH levels.

Germline V lookup: CDR1 SGHTA, CDR2 FQGNSA. Trimming cost V 5 bases and J 12 bases; bases outside gene matches: 9. The CDR3 totals 13 residues. The data were produced by immunoSEQ multiplex PCR, yet TCRdb's version contains in-frame clones alone and is incomplete. The sample carries about 86,000 clones, about 88% recorded once. A note on this clone: What it recognizes is unknown.

J is TRBJ2-1 and V is TRBV7-2, with 8 bases identical to TRBD1. This receptor was taken from a human donor who was the organ donor for an intestinal transplant. Material: unstimulated CD4+ T cells sorted from spleen or lymph node cells, obtained before transplant. The CDR3 nucleotides are TGTGCCAGCAGCATCGACAGGGGAGGACCGCAGTTCTTC. Residues: CASSIDRGGPQFF.